The 6 T cell receptor beta chains below were found in one sample sequenced in a study of response to subunit inactivated influenza vaccine. MiXCR was run by TCRdb on the RT-PCR reads, yielding one entry per CDR3 protein. The data hold about 160,000 distinct CDR3 sequences, with around 10% observed a single time. The sample in question was CD8+ T cells sorted from PBMCs, obtained approximately 25 months after vaccination. The receptor set was obtained from a man between 50 and 70 years old who received an inactivated influenza vaccine.

The table lists this clonotype with a few counts. The J gene is TRBJ2-1, the V gene TRBV4-1; 10 nucleotides line up with TRBD2. The CDR3 spans 17 residues. With 5 bases clipped from V and 6 bases from J, the junction kept 13 bases outside the gene matches. CDR1 is MGHRA, CDR2 YSYEKL, per germline. The CDR3 DNA reads TGCGCCAGCAGCATTTTTAGCAGGAGCGGGAGGGCCAATGAGCAGTTCTTC. It specifies CASSIFSRSGRANEQFF.

This clonotype turned up a few times. The chain employs TRBV27 and TRBJ2-7; D gene unclear. There are 13 residues in the CDR3. Trimming removed 2 bases from V and 6 bases from J, with 11 bases in between. Germline V gene lookup returns CDR1 MNHEY and CDR2 SMNVEV (reference sequence). The CDR3 nucleotides are TGTGCCAGCAGTTTAGGGATAGTAGGCGAGCAGTACTTC. Amino acids: CASSLGIVGEQYF.

This chain uses TRBV20-1 with TRBJ1-3; D not resolved. This CDR3 is 13 amino acids long. Germline loops: CDR1 DFQATT, CDR2 SNEGSKA (reference sequence). The V and J ends lost 0 bases and 2 bases respectively, with 5 bases between them. The CDR3 DNA reads as TGCAGTGCTAGAGAGGGCCCTGGAAACACCATATATTTT. The encoded protein is CSAREGPGNTIYF.

The chain combines TRBV6-6 with TRBJ2-6, with a possible D match to TRBD1 (5 bases). Trimming cost V 0 bases and J 0 bases, with 12 bases left between them. The CDR3 has 18 amino acids. Per germline, CDR1 MNHNY and CDR2 SVGAGI (reference sequence). The CDR3 reads CASSYSMTAGSGANVLTF. CDR3 bases: TGTGCCAGCAGTTACTCGATGACAGCTGGCTCTGGGGCCAACGTCCTGACTTTC.

In this sample, this clonotype turned up many times. The rearrangement links TRBV20-1 to TRBJ2-1, with 11 bases matching TRBD2. The CDR3 covers 19 residues. The V gene's germline CDR1 is DFQATT and CDR2 SNEGSKA (reference sequence). V trimming: 0 bases; J trimming: 2 bases; junction bases outside the gene matches: 12. The DNA for the CDR3 is TGCAGTGCTAGAGAATCGGTCCTAACTAGCGGGAGTCCCTACAATGAGCAGTTCTTC. This codes for CSARESVLTSGSPYNEQFF.

This clonotype has just a few counts. The rearrangement links TRBV15 to TRBJ1-2, with 8 bases fitting TRBD1. V lost 3 bases, J lost 4 bases, and 10 bases stayed unmatched. The CDR3 covers 16 residues. Germline V lookup: CDR1 LNHNV, CDR2 YYDKDF (reference sequence). The CDR3 DNA is TGTGCCACCAGCAGGCGCCAGGGGGCCTCCTCCTATGGCTACACCTTC. Encoded protein: CATSRRQGASSYGYTF.